This is a list of T cell receptor beta chains from one sample in a study of CD8 T cells in Susac syndrome. TCRdb used MiXCR to reprocess the immunoSEQ multiplex PCR reads, holding one entry per CDR3 protein. The sample lists over 150,000 distinct CDR3 sequences, 95% to 97% occurring once. The specimen was CD4+ T cells from PBMCs. These receptors originate from a human donor with Susac syndrome. The CDR3 runs from the conserved cysteine through the conserved F or W. Each record gives: V gene, D gene, clone size, J gene, CDR3 protein, CDR3 DNA. D genes are given only for firm matches. Size is omitted from some rows. Given values are once, few, many or a class for expanded clones.

TRBV6-2/TRBV6-3,NA,NA,TRBJ2-5,CASSNLPIQDGTQYF,TGTGCCAGCAGTAACCTCCCTATCCAGGACGGCACCCAGTACTTC
TRBV15,NA,NA,TRBJ1-3,CATSRKLGSTSGNTIYF,TGTGCCACCAGCCGAAAACTAGGGTCGACCTCTGGAAACACCATATATTTT
TRBV30,NA,NA,TRBJ2-7,CAVVRQVPYEQYF,TGTGCCGTAGTACGACAGGTTCCCTACGAGCAGTACTTC
TRBV12-3/TRBV12-4,NA,NA,TRBJ2-6,CASTGSLSGANVLTF,TGTGCCAGCACGGGCAGTCTCTCTGGGGCCAACGTCCTGACTTTC
TRBV20-1,NA,NA,TRBJ1-5,CSASSNNQPQHF,TGCAGTGCTAGCAGCAATAATCAGCCCCAGCATTTT
TRBV6-5,NA,once,TRBJ2-7,CASSYSGYSTYEQYF,TGTGCCAGCAGTTACTCAGGTTATTCCACCTACGAGCAGTACTTC
TRBV25-1,NA,NA,TRBJ2-1,CASSDAYSYNEQFF,TGTGCCAGCAGTGACGCGTACTCCTACAATGAGCAGTTCTTC
TRBV5-1,TRBD2,NA,TRBJ2-7,CASSFGGSDYEQYF,TGCGCCAGCAGCTTCGGGGGGTCTGACTACGAGCAGTACTTC
TRBV6-5,NA,NA,TRBJ2-7,CASRNRASGSNEQYF,TGTGCCAGCAGGAACCGGGCTTCGGGCTCCAACGAGCAGTACTTC
TRBV15,TRBD2,NA,TRBJ2-3,CATSSGTSGIGDTQYF,TGTGCCACCAGCAGCGGGACTAGCGGGATTGGAGATACGCAGTATTTT
TRBV29-1,TRBD1,NA,TRBJ1-2,CSVRLGQGIGYTF,TGCAGCGTCCGTCTGGGACAGGGCATAGGCTACACCTTC
TRBV28,NA,NA,TRBJ2-6,CASSTSQLRGANVLTF,TGTGCCAGCAGCACAAGCCAGCTCAGGGGGGCCAACGTCCTGACTTTC
TRBV29-1,NA,NA,TRBJ2-7,CSVATALSSYEQYF,TGCAGCGTTGCCACAGCCTTGAGCTCCTACGAGCAGTACTTC
TRBV20-1,NA,NA,TRBJ2-3,CSAGPGPDTQYF,TGCAGCGCGGGTCCGGGACCAGATACGCAGTATTTT
TRBV6-5,NA,NA,TRBJ2-6,CASSYSQSGANVLTF,TGTGCCAGCAGTTACTCTCAGTCTGGGGCCAACGTCCTGACTTTC
TRBV5-4,NA,NA,TRBJ2-5,CASSRPAGGTQYF,TGTGCCAGCAGCCGCCCCGCAGGCGGGACCCAGTACTTC
TRBV28,NA,NA,TRBJ2-5,CASSSAPVVETQYF,TGTGCCAGCAGTTCCGCCCCGGTGGTGGAGACCCAGTACTTC
TRBV2,NA,NA,TRBJ2-5,CASQDREQETQYF,TGTGCCAGCCAGGACAGAGAACAAGAGACCCAGTACTTC
TRBV18,NA,NA,TRBJ2-2,CASSPIQAPTGELFF,TGTGCCAGCTCACCTATACAGGCCCCTACCGGGGAGCTGTTTTTT
TRBV30,NA,NA,TRBJ1-4,CAWSAEKLFF,TGTGCCTGGAGTGCAGAAAAACTGTTTTTT
TRBV5-1,NA,NA,TRBJ1-2,CASSFTATGGYTF,TGCGCCAGCAGCTTCACGGCGACTGGGGGCTACACCTTC
TRBV20-1,NA,NA,TRBJ2-3,CSASPWQETSTDTQYF,TGCAGTGCTAGTCCGTGGCAGGAGACTTCCACAGATACGCAGTATTTT
TRBV20-1,TRBD1,NA,TRBJ1-2,CSARQGVYGYTF,TGCAGTGCTCGACAGGGGGTGTATGGCTACACCTTC
TRBV29-1,NA,NA,TRBJ1-1,CSVELTPNTEAFF,TGCAGCGTTGAACTGACACCGAACACTGAAGCTTTCTTT
TRBV7-2,NA,NA,TRBJ2-3,CASSFGWSTDTQYF,TGTGCCAGCAGCTTCGGGTGGTCCACAGATACGCAGTATTTT
TRBV9,NA,NA,TRBJ1-1,CASRSGWNTEAFF,TGTGCCAGCAGGTCGGGCTGGAACACTGAAGCTTTCTTT
TRBV29-1,NA,NA,TRBJ2-4,CSVGNYDHIQYF,TGCAGCGTTGGGAACTATGATCACATTCAGTACTTC
TRBV29-1,TRBD2,NA,TRBJ2-1,CSAGGESGRPHNEQFF,TGCAGCGCTGGCGGGGAAAGCGGGAGACCCCACAATGAGCAGTTCTTC
TRBV29-1,NA,NA,TRBJ1-4,CSVEQDGANEKLFF,TGCAGCGTTGAACAGGACGGGGCTAATGAAAAACTGTTTTTT